This is a list of T cell receptor beta chains from one sample in a study of T cells in Graves' hyperthyroidism and ophthalmopathy. MiXCR was run by TCRdb on the multiplex PCR reads, yielding one entry per CDR3 protein. Among around 300,000 distinct CDR3 sequences listed, roughly 13% were seen once. Sequencing was performed on blood. These receptors were obtained from a woman between 40 and 50 years old with Graves' ophthalmopathy. CDR3s include the opening cysteine and the closing phenylalanine or tryptophan.

j_call cdr3_length v_call cdr3_aa
TRBJ2-1 18 TRBV3-1 CASSSRGSAGGPYNEQFF
TRBJ2-5 13 TRBV20-1 CSAIQREQETQYF
TRBJ2-3 16 TRBV6-1 CASSERAGPVNWAQYF
TRBJ2-7 16 TRBV4-1 CASSQDSTGYSYEQYF
TRBJ2-5 15 TRBV12-5 CASGGSGGTWETQYF
TRBJ2-5 17 TRBV20-1 CSARGGLAGGKKGTQYF
TRBJ2-3 13 TRBV20-1 CSAREAFGDTQYF
TRBJ2-1 12 TRBV15 CATSGSLGAKFF
TRBJ1-6 15 TRBV3-1 CASSPRDKDNSPLHF
TRBJ2-5 14 TRBV3-1 CASSHSGGAPTQYF
TRBJ2-2 16 TRBV4-1 CASSHSGQGITGELFF
TRBJ1-5 16 TRBV7-8 CASSYQGAGNNQPQHF
TRBJ2-1 17 TRBV24-1 CATSDLSPSGISGEQFF
TRBJ1-2 16 TRBV20-1 CSARRRGAITQYGYTF
TRBJ1-4 14 TRBV3-1 CASRVTGGNEKLFF
TRBJ1-5 13 TRBV28 CASTDRVYQPQHF
TRBJ1-1 16 TRBV5-1 CASSWTGGWGNTEAFF
TRBJ1-1 13 TRBV25-1 CASTYSGGYEAFF
TRBJ2-7 15 TRBV28 CASSFTGQVSYEQYF
TRBJ2-5 13 TRBV6-2/TRBV6-3 CASTFRTQETQYF